A single sample gave rise to the 31 T cell receptor beta chains below, sequenced in a study of T cell responses to AZD1222 COVID-19 vaccine. Method: immunoSEQ multiplex PCR; TCRdb's copy keeps in-frame clones and lacks some. There are about 120,000 clones in the sample; roughly 87% occur only once, and around 7.5% lies in the top ten. Sequencing used peripheral blood, obtained on day 0 of AZD1222 vaccination. These receptors all come from an adult in good health.

This clone has a single count. The V call is TRBV6-5, the J call TRBJ2-5, with 11 bases aligning to TRBD2. The CDR3 length is 14 residues. In germline, CDR1 is MNHEY, CDR2 SVGAGI. V trimming: 8 bases; J trimming: 4 bases; junction bases outside the gene matches: 6. The CDR3: CASRSGGAGETQYF. The CDR3 DNA follows: TGTGCCAGCCGTAGCGGGGGGGCAGGAGAGACCCAGTACTTC.

The genes are TRBV27 and TRBJ1-1; the match to TRBD1 covers 9 bases. The CDR3 runs 14 residues. Looked up from germline, CDR1 is MNHEY and CDR2 is SMNVEV (reference sequence). The V segment lost 5 bases and the J segment 4 bases; nucleotides outside the gene matches: 5. The chain's CDR3 is CASSGQGTGTEAFF. DNA of the CDR3: TGTGCCAGCAGTGGACAGGGGACGGGCACTGAAGCTTTCTTT.

The chain links TRBV6-5 to TRBJ2-7; D remains ambiguous. CDR1 MNHEY and CDR2 SVGAGI come from the germline V gene. The V end was cut by 2 bases, the J end by 6 bases, with 11 bases between. The CDR3 sequence is 13 residues long. The chain's CDR3 is CASSYDETGEQYF. CDR3 DNA sequence: TGTGCCAGCAGTTACGACGAAACGGGCGAGCAGTACTTC.

This clone was seen a handful of times. Different DNA sequences within this sample yield the same CDR3. V and J are TRBV5-6 and TRBJ2-7; D is unresolved. This CDR3 is 12 amino acids long. Trimming removed 3 bases at V and 3 bases at J, with 7 bases between. Germline CDR1 SGHDT, CDR2 YYEEEE. The CDR3 nucleotides read TGTGCCAGCAGCTCGCGACACTACGAGCAGTACTTC. It specifies CASSSRHYEQYF. Variable domain in full (rest from reference TRBV5-6 and TRBJ2-7): DAGVTQSPTHLIKTRGQQVTLRCSPKSGHDTVSWYQQALGQGPQFIFQYYEEEERQRGNFPDRFSGHQFPNYSSELNVNALLLGDSALYLCASSSRHYEQYFGPGTRLTVT.

V usage is TRBV7-9 and J usage is TRBJ1-5, with 8 bases identical to TRBD1. Germline V gene sequence: CDR1 SEHNR, CDR2 FQNEAQ (reference sequence). The CDR3 is 15 residues long. Trimming at V came to 1 base and at J to 6 bases, leaving 5 bases not matched to a gene. The CDR3 bases are TGTGCCAGCAGCTTAGGACAGGGGCTTGTTCAGCCCCAGCATTTT. Its protein product is CASSLGQGLVQPQHF.

V usage is TRBV9 and J usage is TRBJ2-7; TRBD2 is a possible D gene (6 bases). With 4 bases removed from V and 0 bases from J, the gap between germline ends came to 14 bases. The V gene's germline CDR1 is SGDLS and CDR2 YYNGEE. This CDR3 comprises 15 residues. The DNA of the CDR3 is TGTGCCAGCAGCCCTTGGGGGGATGGCTCCTACGAGCAGTACTTC. Protein: CASSPWGDGSYEQYF.

CDR3 sequence (DNA): TGTGCCTGGGCTGCAGACATCCGGTCTGGGGGAGATACGCAGTATTTT. Encoded protein: CAWAADIRSGGDTQYF. The gene calls are TRBV30 and TRBJ2-3, with D perhaps matching TRBD1 or TRBD2 (5 bases each). There are 16 residues in the CDR3. Germline V gives CDR1 GTSNPN, CDR2 SVGIG (reference sequence). V dropped 5 bases and J dropped 5 bases, with 23 bases sitting between them.

The chain uses TRBV19 and TRBJ2-7; TRBD1 or TRBD2 may be the D gene (5 bases each). The V and J ends lost 3 bases and 2 bases respectively, with 14 bases between them. The length of the CDR3 is 15 residues. Germline assignment: CDR1 LNHDA and CDR2 SQIVND (reference sequence). The CDR3 protein is CASSIGALRTYEQYF. The CDR3 nucleotides read TGTGCCAGTAGTATCGGGGCTTTACGCACCTACGAGCAGTACTTC.

The V and J genes are TRBV27 and TRBJ1-1; 9 nucleotides agree with TRBD1. V shed 6 bases and J 10 bases; nucleotides not matched to a gene: 9. Germline assignment: CDR1 MNHEY and CDR2 SMNVEV (reference sequence). The CDR3 consists of 13 residues. CDR3 amino acids: CASSESGTGRAFF. In DNA, the CDR3 is TGTGCCAGCAGCGAATCCGGGACAGGGAGAGCTTTCTTT.

In its sample, this clone was seen a few times. The J gene is TRBJ1-1, the V gene TRBV19, with TRBD1 as a possible D gene (6 bases). Trimming stripped 5 bases from V and 1 base from J, with 17 bases between. This CDR3 region has 16 residues. Germline-derived CDR1 and CDR2 are LNHDA and SQIVND (reference sequence). The CDR3 DNA follows: TGTGCCAGTAGTGCTGGCGGCGGGGGGCCGAACACTGAAGCTTTCTTT. This translates into CASSAGGGGPNTEAFF.

CDR3 DNA: TGTGCCAGTAGTATTGTGGGGAGCAATCAGCCCCAGCATTTT. It is translated as CASSIVGSNQPQHF. The chain couples TRBV19 to TRBJ1-5; no firm D call. Germline V gives CDR1 LNHDA, CDR2 SQIVND (reference sequence). The CDR3 covers 14 residues. Trimming took off 3 bases at V and 1 base at J, with 7 bases between the two ends. The variable domain in full, completed from reference TRBV19 and TRBJ1-5, reads DGGITQSPKYLFRKEGQNVTLSCEQNLNHDAMYWYRQDPGQGLRLIYYSQIVNDFQKGDIAEGYSVSREKKESFPLTVTSAQKNPTAFYLCASSIVGSNQPQHFGDGTRLSIL.

This chain links TRBV10-3 with TRBJ1-3; D is unresolved. CDR3 length: 13 residues. Germline V CDR1 and CDR2: ENHRY, SYGVKD. The V end lost 10 bases, the J end lost 3 bases, and 13 bases lay between the germline ends. This chain's CDR3 is CATYRESGNTIYF. DNA for the CDR3: TGTGCCACCTATCGGGAGAGTGGAAACACCATATATTTT.

This clone was detected once. J is TRBJ1-3 and V is TRBV15; a weak D match, TRBD1 (5 bases). The CDR3 runs to 15 residues. The germline V gene has CDR1 LNHNV and CDR2 YYDKDF (reference sequence). Trimming cost V 3 bases and J 4 bases, with 13 bases left between them. In nucleotides, the CDR3 is TGTGCCACCAGCAGTCGTTGGGGCTCAGGAAACACCATATATTTT. Translated: CATSSRWGSGNTIYF.

The chain employs TRBV7-9 and TRBJ1-5, with TRBD1 matching over 9 bases. This CDR3 is built from 15 residues. The germline V gene encodes CDR1 SEHNR and CDR2 FQNEAQ (reference sequence). Losses at the gene ends were 4 bases for V and 7 bases for J; bases not matched to a gene: 8. The CDR3 here is CASSSEQGAGQPQHF. The CDR3 nucleotides are TGTGCCAGCAGCTCAGAACAGGGGGCCGGCCAGCCCCAGCATTTT.

The gene calls are TRBV11-2 and TRBJ1-1; D not certain. V shed 6 bases and J shed 1 base, with 9 bases lying between them. The CDR3 totals 13 residues. Germline V CDR1 and CDR2: SGHAT, FQNNGV. CDR3 bases: TGTGCCAGCAGTCTAAAGAGGAACACTGAAGCTTTCTTT. Protein product: CASSLKRNTEAFF. Supplemented by reference TRBV11-2 and TRBJ1-1, the full variable domain reads EAGVAQSPRYKIIEKRQSVAFWCNPISGHATLYWYQQILGQGPKLLIQFQNNGVVDDSQLPKDRFSAERLKGVDSTLKIQPAKLEDSAVYLCASSLKRNTEAFFGQGTRLTVV.

This rearrangement joins TRBV20-1 to TRBJ2-7; a possible D gene is TRBD1 (6 bases). CDR3 length equals 10 residues. The V gene lost 3 bases and the J gene lost 12 bases, with 12 bases spanning the gap. Germline CDR1 DFQATT, CDR2 SNEGSKA (reference sequence). CDR3 amino acids: CSASSDRMYF. The CDR3 nucleotides are TGCAGTGCTAGTAGCGACAGGATGTACTTC.

This chain connects TRBV30 to TRBJ1-1; no clear D. Germline V lookup: CDR1 GTSNPN, CDR2 SVGIG (reference sequence). This CDR3 comprises 16 residues. V was shortened by 3 bases and J by 4 bases, with 21 bases between the two germline ends. CDR3 bases: TGTGCCTGGAGCCTATTGAGTTGGCCACTCGGCACTGAAGCTTTCTTT. This translates into CAWSLLSWPLGTEAFF.

This sequence joins TRBV7-3 and TRBJ1-2, with D maybe TRBD1 (6 bases). Deletions cut 0 bases from V and 5 bases from J, with 13 bases between. The germline V gene encodes CDR1 SGHTA and CDR2 FQGTGA. CDR3 length: 15 amino acids. The CDR3 spells CASSLTSGTTYGYTF. The CDR3 DNA sequence: TGTGCCAGCAGCTTAACGTCAGGGACAACATATGGCTACACCTTC.

CDR3 sequence: CASSEAEWQESLFF. In DNA, the CDR3 is TGTGCCAGCAGTGAAGCGGAGTGGCAGGAGTCGCTGTTTTTT. This chain joins TRBV2 and TRBJ2-2, with D unclear. The CDR3 consists of 14 residues. CDR1 is SNHLY and CDR2 is FYNNEI in the germline V gene. V shed 0 bases and J shed 13 bases, with 15 bases lying between them. The full variable domain, completed using reference TRBV2 and TRBJ2-2, is EPEVTQTPSHQVTQMGQEVILRCVPISNHLYFYWYRQILGQKVEFLVSFYNNEISEKSEIFDDQFSVERPDGSNFTLKIRSTKLEDSAMYFCASSEAEWQESLFFGEGSRLTVL.

Written as DNA, the CDR3 is TGTGCCGCCTCGGTCCAGACCTCGGCTTTCTTT. Translation gives CAASVQTSAFF. The rearrangement joins TRBV28 to TRBJ1-1; D call uncertain. Trimming shortened V by 11 bases and J by 11 bases, and 18 bases separated the two germline ends. CDR3 size: 11 residues. Germline V gene lookup returns CDR1 MDHEN and CDR2 SYDVKM.

V gene TRBV12-5 combines with J gene TRBJ2-2; D call uncertain. The CDR3 is made up of 12 amino acids. V was trimmed by 3 bases and J by 6 bases, leaving 5 bases between them. Germline-derived CDR1 and CDR2 are LGHNT and FRNRAP. In nucleotides, the CDR3 is TGTGCTAGTGGTTTAGAGTCCGGGGAGCTGTTTTTT. It yields the protein CASGLESGELFF.

V is TRBV11-3 and J is TRBJ2-5; no definite D call. There are 16 residues in the CDR3. The V and J ends lost 1 base and 1 base respectively, with 13 bases between them. Germline V lookup: CDR1 SGHNT, CDR2 YENEEA. The CDR3 region has the DNA TGTGCCAGCAGCTTAGGATGGGCAGAACCCCAAGAGACCCAGTACTTC. It yields the protein CASSLGWAEPQETQYF.

The chain has TRBV7-9 and TRBJ2-5; TRBD2 agrees at 7 bases. The J segment lost 1 base and the V segment lost 2 bases, leaving 10 bases of the junction unmatched. CDR3 length: 17 residues. Germline CDR1 and CDR2: SEHNR and FQNEAQ (reference sequence). CDR3 sequence: CASSLLMSGAIQETQYF. The CDR3 nucleotides are TGTGCCAGCAGCTTACTGATGAGCGGGGCCATCCAAGAGACCCAGTACTTC.

The chain employs TRBV20-1 and TRBJ1-1; 9 bases line up with TRBD1. The CDR3 spans 11 residues. The junction had 5 bases not matched to a gene; V was cut back by 5 bases and J by 10 bases. In germline, CDR1 is DFQATT, CDR2 SNEGSKA (reference sequence). The CDR3 DNA follows: TGCAGTGCTCGGGGACAGGGTGCAGCTTTCTTT. This translates into CSARGQGAAFF.

The chain links TRBV5-4 to TRBJ2-3; 7 nucleotides agree with TRBD2. The CDR3 is made up of 15 amino acids. The ends lost 6 bases at V and 1 base at J; junction bases unmatched: 8. Germline V CDR1 and CDR2: SGHNT, YYREEE (reference sequence). CDR3 sequence reads: CASTLERDRTDTQYF. As DNA, the CDR3 is TGTGCCAGCACCCTTGAGCGGGATCGCACAGATACGCAGTATTTT.

This sequence joins TRBV28 and TRBJ2-6; D not certain. V lost 6 bases and J 0 bases, leaving 15 bases between the germline ends. The length of the CDR3 is 17 residues. In germline, CDR1 is MDHEN, CDR2 SYDVKM. The CDR3, as DNA: TGTGCCAGCAGCAGCCCAAGTGGCAGCTCTGGGGCCAACGTCCTGACTTTC. Encoded protein: CASSSPSGSSGANVLTF. Combining the CDR3 with reference TRBV28 and TRBJ2-6 gives the whole variable domain DVKVTQSSRYLVKRTGEKVFLECVQDMDHENMFWYRQDPGLGLRLIYFSYDVKMKEKGDIPEGYSVSREKKERFSLILESASTNQTSMYLCASSSPSGSSGANVLTFGAGSRLTVL.

The chain recombines TRBV6-5 with TRBJ1-3; D remains unclear. CDR1 is MNHEY and CDR2 is SVGAGI in the germline V gene. The V end lost 6 bases, the J end lost 2 bases, and 11 bases lay between the germline ends. The CDR3 runs 14 residues. As DNA, the CDR3 is TGTGCCAGCAGATTGGGAGCAACTGGAAACACCATATATTTT. Its translation is CASRLGATGNTIYF.

This chain connects TRBV19 to TRBJ2-7; D remains unclear. CDR1 is LNHDA, CDR2 SQIVND, per germline (reference sequence). The ends were cut back, 6 bases at V and 0 bases at J, with 12 bases in the middle. The CDR3 totals 14 residues. The CDR3 protein is CASSSGLYSYEQYF. For the CDR3, the DNA is TGTGCCAGTAGCTCGGGTCTTTACTCCTACGAGCAGTACTTC.

The CDR3, as DNA: TGCGCCAGCAGGAGGACAGCCACAGATACGCAGTATTTT. This encodes CASRRTATDTQYF. The genes are TRBV5-1 and TRBJ2-3; the D gene is possibly TRBD1 (6 bases). Germline V CDR1 and CDR2: SGHRS, YFSETQ. The CDR3 runs to 13 residues. V dropped 5 bases and J dropped 2 bases, with 9 bases sitting between them.

The chain joins TRBV19 to TRBJ1-2; 8 positions match TRBD1. The CDR3 is 12 residues long. V lost 6 bases to trimming and J lost 8 bases; unmatched junction nucleotides: 5. Germline V lookup: CDR1 LNHDA, CDR2 SQIVND (reference sequence). The CDR3 is CASRPGGKGYTF. The CDR3 DNA reads as TGTGCCAGTAGGCCAGGGGGCAAAGGCTACACCTTC.

The rearrangement links TRBV14 to TRBJ2-4; weak D call: TRBD1 (5 bases). Germline V gene data show CDR1 as SGHDN and CDR2 as FVKESK. This CDR3 spans 16 amino acids. V was shortened by 1 base and J by 3 bases, with 13 bases between the two germline ends. The CDR3 loop is CASSQAREGGKNIQYF. As DNA, the CDR3 is TGTGCCAGCAGCCAAGCCAGGGAAGGTGGCAAAAACATTCAGTACTTC.